The rows below give T cell receptor beta chains drawn from one sample of a study of T cell repertoires in cytomegalovirus infection. TCRdb passed the reads through MiXCR, listing each CDR3 protein once. The sample lists hundreds of thousands of distinct CDR3 sequences, about a sixth occurring once. Sequenced material: PBMCs. The receptor source for this set is a human donor in good health (CMV status not recorded). Some clones in this sample may be carry-over from other donors' samples. The conserved cysteine and the conserved F or W are not part of the CDR3 here.

j_call v_call cdr3_aa
TRBJ2-1 TRBV7-2 ASSLSGGKLNEQF
TRBJ1-1 TRBV4-3 ASSPGAFNTEAF
TRBJ1-1 TRBV25-1 ASSALDRGTEAF
TRBJ1-2 TRBV5-6 ASSEKDPYGYT
TRBJ2-5 TRBV4-2 ASSQGPSAGEETQY
TRBJ2-7 TRBV5-1 ASSLARFISYEQY
TRBJ2-1 TRBV20-1 SAPRRSTYNEQF
TRBJ1-3 TRBV20-1 SARGAGNTIY
TRBJ1-2 TRBV7-8 ASSLIGINYGYT
TRBJ2-5 TRBV7-9 ASSFVEETQY